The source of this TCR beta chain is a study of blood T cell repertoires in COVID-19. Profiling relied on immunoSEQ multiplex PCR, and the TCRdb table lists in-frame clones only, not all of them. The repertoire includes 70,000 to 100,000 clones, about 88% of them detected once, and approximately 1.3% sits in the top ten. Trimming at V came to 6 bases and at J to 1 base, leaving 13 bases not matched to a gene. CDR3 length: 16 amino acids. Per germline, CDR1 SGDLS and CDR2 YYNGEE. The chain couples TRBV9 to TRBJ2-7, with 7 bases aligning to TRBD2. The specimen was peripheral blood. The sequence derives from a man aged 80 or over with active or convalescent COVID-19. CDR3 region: CASTERGGRRSYEQYF. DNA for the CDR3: TGTGCCAGCACGGAGCGGGGCGGGCGAAGGTCCTACGAGCAGTACTTC. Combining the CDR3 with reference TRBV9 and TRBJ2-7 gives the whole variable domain DSGVTQTPKHLITATGQRVTLRCSPRSGDLSVYWYQQSLDQGLQFLIQYYNGEERAKGNILERFSAQQFPDLHSELNLSSLELGDSALYFCASTERGGRRSYEQYFGPGTRLTVT.